This paragraph covers one T cell receptor beta chain sequence. This clonotype showed up just a few times. Its recognized antigen is unknown. No per-base quality is available; no much larger clone lies one base away. Libraries of naive CD8 T cells were built from about 20,000 to 1,000,000 sorted cells, with 10%, 30% or 50% of the purified RNA used. On a BD FACSAria II, naive CD8 T cells were FACS-sorted as CD8+CD4-CCR7+CD45RA+ and collected into RLT Plus buffer. Nine to eleven TCR copies' worth of Jurkat RNA were spiked into roughly 19,000-1,000,000 naive CD8 T cell samples to test detection sensitivity. Enrichment of CD8 T cells was done with RosetteSep CD8+ T Cell Enrichment Cocktail plus Ficoll-Paque, and ACK red cell lysis came afterward. This sample stems from a study of molecular identifiers for immune sequencing clone quantification (dated by TCRdb to the late 2010s). The study in broad terms: In a replicate experiment, RNA from roughly 21,000 or 96,000 naive CD8 T cells was split into five aliquots, four of which were sequenced. The study was a methods study using CD8 T cells to benchmark molecular-identifier clustering-based TCR repertoire sequencing (MIDCIRS) and TCR RNA copy counting. Overall study results and their limits: Highly expanded clone sizes could be underestimated because identical TCR molecules may share a barcode. The naive libraries included spiked-in Jurkat TCR RNA (10 copies' worth), and this RNA is not part of the donor repertoire. In CMV-specific effector cells, over 99% of molecules were held by clones above 20 RNA copies, whereas under 1% of molecules were held by such clones in naive cells. Approximately 3.3 recovered TCR RNA copies per cell were obtained by modeling, versus around 9.8 by digital PCR, implying a capture efficiency of 30% to 35%. Without barcode sub-clustering, chimeric consensus sequences inflated TCR diversity; chimeras reached as high as 47%. A single cell's worth of spiked-in Jurkat TCR RNA was reported detectable even among about a million naive CD8 T cells.

Its CDR3 holds 16 amino acids, cysteine through phenylalanine. Only the CDR3 portion is preserved as DNA: 48 bases, with reading frame beginning at the first base. Germline trimming: 5 bases from V, 2 bases from J; junction bases outside gene matches: 10. From a lookup of the germline V gene (reference sequence), CDR1 and CDR2 are MNHNY and SVGAGI. Library creation used PCR. TCRdb records Illumina HiSeq 4000 as the sequencer. Preparation of bulk TCR libraries followed a previously described approach, with the TCR primers listed in Table S5. Purification of total RNA was performed with the Qiagen AllPrep DNA/RNA kit. Before analysis, reads from multiple sequencing runs of the same library were pooled. In the source study's methods: Reads were retained only if their TCR constant sequence matched exactly, and those retained reads were trimmed to 150 nt and grouped according to their 12-nt molecular barcodes. Reads inside each barcode group were sub-clustered using a 15% Levenshtein threshold, and a quality-weighted consensus sequence was constructed for each RNA molecule. Non-functional sequences were filtered out, along with any lower-count sequence sitting one edit away from another sequence. Based on fitting two negative binomial distributions, any barcode sub-cluster with under 20% of the maximum read count was discarded. TCRdb reworked the public reads: Q25 trimming with fastp, MiXCR clone assembly, productive beta chains retained. Rows are unified per CDR3 protein, each entry keeping the most common DNA and genes. TCRdb, rather than the study authors, made the V and J calls. The sample data list some 320,000 distinct CDR3 sequences, and around a fifth of these were observed just once. Over 0.7% of the sample is in the top ten clones.

The source is a human donor in good health. Some libraries in this study had Jurkat cell RNA spiked in. The specimen was naive CD8+ T cells from blood, with Jurkat cell RNA spiked in. According to the study, the label for this sample's cell subset or site signals: FACS-sorted CD8+CD4-CCR7+CD45RA+ naive T cells. Recombination connected TRBV6-6 to TRBJ2-3, with 7 central nucleotides matching TRBD2. The CDR3 region reads CASSTITRDYTDTQYF. The DNA sequence is as follows: TGTGCCAGCAGTACAATTACCCGGGACTACACAGATACGCAGTATTTT.